One and the same sample provided the 9 T cell receptor beta chains below, sequenced in a study of breast tumors, draining lymph nodes, adjacent tissues. TCRdb recomputed calls from the multiplex PCR reads with MiXCR, one row per CDR3 protein. The sample includes about 180,000 distinct CDR3 sequences, approximately 30% of them seen just once. Breast cancer patients provided tissue from their axillary draining lymph nodes. The specimen sequenced was axillary lymph node tissue. Receptor source: a female donor with breast cancer. Some clones in this sample may be carry-over from other donors' samples.

This clonotype was found many times. The chain recombines TRBV20-1 with TRBJ2-5; D gene uncertain. Germline assignment: CDR1 DFQATT and CDR2 SNEGSKA (reference sequence). This CDR3 spans 13 amino acids. Trimming shortened V by 0 bases and J by 5 bases, and 10 bases separated the two germline ends. The CDR3 loop is CSAREDATETQYF. The DNA of the CDR3 is TGCAGTGCTAGAGAAGACGCGACGGAGACCCAGTACTTC.

This clonotype came up many times. V is TRBV19 and J is TRBJ1-4; 8 bases line up with TRBD1. The germline V gene encodes CDR1 LNHDA and CDR2 SQIVND (reference sequence). The V segment lost 8 bases and the J segment 0 bases; nucleotides outside the gene matches: 5. CDR3 length equals 15 residues. CDR3 protein: CASRDRRTTNEKLFF. The CDR3 bases are TGTGCCAGTCGGGACAGGAGAACAACTAATGAAAAACTGTTTTTT.

The gene calls are TRBV11-2 and TRBJ1-1; 7 bases are a match to TRBD1. Trimming took 5 bases from V and 1 from J; bases not matched to a gene: 7. CDR1 and CDR2 (germline): SGHAT, FQNNGV. This CDR3 has 15 residues. The DNA of the CDR3 is TGTGCCAGCAGCCTTCAGGGGGACTGGAACACTGAAGCTTTCTTT. It specifies CASSLQGDWNTEAFF.

In this sample, this clonotype turned up many times. The junction departs from the called germline gene at one end, perhaps through a read error. The chain carries TRBV13 and TRBJ1-6; D remains unclear. The CDR3 extends over 13 amino acids. The V gene's germline CDR1 is PRHDT and CDR2 FYEKMQ (reference sequence). The CDR3 region is CASRPNYNSPFHF. CDR3 sequence (DNA): TGTGCCAGCAGGCCAAACTATAATTCACCCTTCCACTTT.

This clonotype appeared once. A much larger clone is a single base away; this may be a read error. The chain combines TRBV12-3 or TRBV12-4 with TRBJ2-7, with D hard to call. The CDR3 runs 17 residues. DNA for the CDR3: TGTGTCAGCCCACGTCCCACGTCCAGAAAAACACCCTACGAGCAGTACTTC. Amino acid sequence: CVSPRPTSRKTPYEQYF.

This clonotype was counted at least ten times. The chain has TRBV20-1 and TRBJ1-5; 9 nucleotides align to TRBD1. The ends lost 6 bases at V and 6 bases at J; junction bases unmatched: 6. Germline V gene lookup returns CDR1 DFQATT and CDR2 SNEGSKA (reference sequence). This CDR3 has 13 residues. CDR3 region: CSAQQGAGQPQHF. The CDR3 DNA reads TGCAGTGCGCAACAGGGGGCAGGTCAGCCCCAGCATTTT.

The genes are TRBV3-1 and TRBJ2-7; 7 nucleotides line up with TRBD2. Germline-derived CDR1 and CDR2 are LGHDT and YNNKEL (reference sequence). The CDR3 runs 16 residues. Trimming at V came to 0 bases and at J to 8 bases, leaving 13 bases not matched to a gene. The CDR3 region is CASSQDTPSGIEKQYF. The CDR3 coding sequence is TGTGCCAGCAGCCAAGATACCCCAAGCGGGATTGAGAAGCAGTACTTC.

This clonotype was seen ten or more times. The V call is TRBV27, the J call TRBJ2-6; D is unclear. Trimming took off 7 bases at V and 2 bases at J, with 9 bases between the two ends. Germline lookup yields CDR1 MNHEY and CDR2 SMNVEV (reference sequence). This CDR3 spans 14 amino acids. The CDR3 DNA follows: TGTGCCAGCATGTTGGGTGCTGGGGCCAACGTCCTGACTTTC. Its translation is CASMLGAGANVLTF.

Note on this clonotype: A read error may be the cause here, since a much bigger clone is one base away. The rearrangement uses TRBV30 and TRBJ1-2; D is unresolved. Germline values: CDR1 GTSNPN, CDR2 SVGIG (reference sequence). There are 11 residues in the CDR3. This CDR3 reads CAWSYGYDYTF. CDR3 bases: TGTGCCTGGAGTTACGGGTATGACTACACCTTC.